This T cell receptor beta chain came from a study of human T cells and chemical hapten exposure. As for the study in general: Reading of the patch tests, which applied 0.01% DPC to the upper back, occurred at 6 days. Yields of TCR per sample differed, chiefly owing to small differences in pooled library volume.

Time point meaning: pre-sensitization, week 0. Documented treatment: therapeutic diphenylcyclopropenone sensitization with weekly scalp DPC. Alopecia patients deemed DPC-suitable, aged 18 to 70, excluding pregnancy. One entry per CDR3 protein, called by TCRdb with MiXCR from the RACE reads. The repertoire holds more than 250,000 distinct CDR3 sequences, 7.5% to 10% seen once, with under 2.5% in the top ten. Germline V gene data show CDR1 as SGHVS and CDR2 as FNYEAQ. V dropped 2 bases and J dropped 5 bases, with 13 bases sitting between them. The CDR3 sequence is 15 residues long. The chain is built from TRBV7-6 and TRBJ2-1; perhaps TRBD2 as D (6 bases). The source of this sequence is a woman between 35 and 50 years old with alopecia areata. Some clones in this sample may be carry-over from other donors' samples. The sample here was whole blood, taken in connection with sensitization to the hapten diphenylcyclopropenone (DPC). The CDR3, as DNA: TGTGCCAGCAGCTTACGGGTGGGGGGAAACAATGAGCAGTTCTTC. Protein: CASSLRVGGNNEQFF.